This T cell receptor (beta chain) emerged from a study of blood T cells in healthy people across ages. This clonotype was seen a few times. Its antigen remains unknown. Germline V lookup: CDR1 PRHDT, CDR2 FYEKMQ (reference sequence). The CDR3 loop spans 16 amino acids. V was shortened by 2 bases and J by 7 bases, with 18 bases between the two germline ends. Study-wide points: With naive T cell percentage, TCR beta diversity showed a strong correlation.

The total RNA that was extracted per sample amounted to at least 6 micrograms. Sample-barcoded 5' priming and a J-beta primer mix drove a second PCR of about 6 to 12 cycles. TCRdb re-derived calls from the 5' RACE reads in MiXCR, one entry per CDR3 protein. The sample has hundreds of thousands of distinct CDR3 sequences, approximately 59% seen once. The sample taken for sequencing was blood. The V gene is TRBV13, the J gene TRBJ2-1; no firm D call. This clonotype originated in a man aged 60-69 years in good health. This chain's CDR3 is CASSLKGSLDMNEQFF. The CDR3 DNA sequence: TGTGCCAGCAGCTTAAAGGGTAGCCTTGACATGAATGAGCAGTTCTTC.